This is a list of T cell receptor beta chains from one sample in a study of T-cell reconstitution after alpha-beta-depleted transplantation in children. TCRdb analysed the PCR reads with MiXCR anew, one entry per CDR3 protein. The sample includes about 440,000 distinct CDR3 sequences, roughly 43% seen only once; the top ten take about 30%. The sequencing used PBMCs, collected before TCRalphabeta/CD19-depleted stem cell transplant. The receptor source for this set is a girl between 2 and 10 years old with aplastic anemia, due to receive a stem cell transplant. The CDR3 runs from the conserved cysteine through the conserved F or W. Fields, in order: J gene, V gene, D gene, clone size, CDR3 protein, CDR3 DNA. The D gene is left open where the match is weak. Not every row has a clone size; where given, it reads once, few, many or a size class.

J: TRBJ2-1
V: TRBV7-8
D: -
size: -
CDR3: CASSLARLGGYNEQFF
DNA: TGTGCCAGCAGCTTAGCGCGACTAGGGGGCTACAATGAGCAGTTCTTC

J: TRBJ2-7
V: TRBV29-1
D: -
size: -
CDR3: CSVSRSSYEQYF
DNA: TGCAGCGTTAGCAGGAGCTCCTACGAGCAGTACTTC

J: TRBJ1-2
V: TRBV7-9
D: -
size: many
CDR3: CASSPGLIYGYTF
DNA: TGTGCCAGCAGCCCGGGACTGATCTATGGCTACACCTTC

J: TRBJ2-3
V: TRBV4-2
D: -
size: -
CDR3: CASSQDETRGTDTQYF
DNA: TGTGCCAGCAGCCAAGACGAGACTAGAGGCACAGATACGCAGTATTTT

J: TRBJ1-5
V: TRBV27
D: TRBD1
size: few
CDR3: CASRTGQGSYSNQPQHF
DNA: TGTGCCAGCAGAACGGGACAGGGATCATATAGCAATCAGCCCCAGCATTTT

J: TRBJ2-2
V: TRBV2
D: TRBD2
size: few
CDR3: CASFSSGRNTGELFF
DNA: TGTGCCAGCTTTTCTAGCGGGAGGAACACCGGGGAGCTGTTTTTT

J: TRBJ2-7
V: TRBV9
D: -
size: -
CDR3: CASSVGRDNPQQYF
DNA: TGTGCCAGCAGCGTAGGAAGGGACAATCCTCAGCAGTACTTC

J: TRBJ2-3
V: TRBV10-3
D: -
size: -
CDR3: CAISRDGFTDTQYF
DNA: TGTGCCATCAGTAGGGACGGCTTCACAGATACGCAGTATTTT

J: TRBJ2-7
V: TRBV15
D: TRBD1
size: -
CDR3: CATSRGDRGREQYF
DNA: TGTGCCACCAGCAGAGGGGACAGGGGGCGCGAGCAGTACTTC

J: TRBJ2-1
V: TRBV7-3
D: TRBD1
size: few
CDR3: CASSLGTGLYEQFF
DNA: TGTGCCAGCAGCTTAGGGACAGGGTTGTATGAGCAGTTCTTC

J: TRBJ2-1
V: TRBV7-2
D: TRBD2
size: many
CDR3: CASSGRLAGGPNNEQFF
DNA: TGTGCCAGCAGCGGCAGACTAGCGGGAGGGCCCAACAATGAGCAGTTCTTC